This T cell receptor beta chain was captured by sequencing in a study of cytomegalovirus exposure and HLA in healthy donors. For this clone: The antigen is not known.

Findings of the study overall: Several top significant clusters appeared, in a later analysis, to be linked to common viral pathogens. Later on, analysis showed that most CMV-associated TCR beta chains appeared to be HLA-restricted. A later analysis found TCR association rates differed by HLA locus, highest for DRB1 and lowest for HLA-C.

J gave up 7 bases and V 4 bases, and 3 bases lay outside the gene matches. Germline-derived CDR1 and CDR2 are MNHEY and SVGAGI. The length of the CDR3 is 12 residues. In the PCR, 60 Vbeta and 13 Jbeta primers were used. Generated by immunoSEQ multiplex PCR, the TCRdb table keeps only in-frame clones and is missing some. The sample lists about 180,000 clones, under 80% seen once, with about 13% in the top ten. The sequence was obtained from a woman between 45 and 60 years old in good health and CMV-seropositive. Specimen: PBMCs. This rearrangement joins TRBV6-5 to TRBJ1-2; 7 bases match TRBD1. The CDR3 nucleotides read TGTGCCAGCAGTTTCCACAGGGGTGGCTACACCTTC. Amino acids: CASSFHRGGYTF.